Below are 14 T cell receptor beta chains sequenced from a single sample in a study of T cell responses to AZD1222 COVID-19 vaccine. Clones were sequenced by immunoSEQ multiplex PCR, and TCRdb holds only the in-frame ones, with some missing. Here the sample spans 95,000 to 150,000 clones, around nine tenths being singletons. Sequencing used peripheral blood, obtained on day 0 of AZD1222 vaccination. The receptors were gathered from an adult in good health.

The CDR3 region is CASSPQRGRGYEQYF. CDR3 DNA: TGTGCCAGCAGCCCCCAGAGGGGGCGCGGGTACGAGCAGTACTTC. This chain connects TRBV3-1 (or the pseudogene TRBV3-2) to TRBJ2-7; 7 nucleotides match TRBD1. The CDR3 contains 15 residues. The germline V gene has CDR1 LGHDT and CDR2 YNNKEL (reference sequence). J lost 4 bases, V lost 4 bases, and 10 bases had no gene match.

The chain is built from TRBV10-2 and TRBJ2-7, with unresolved D. The V and J ends lost 2 bases and 4 bases respectively, with 9 bases between them. Germline V gives CDR1 WSHSY, CDR2 SAAADI. CDR3 length: 13 residues. The CDR3 DNA sequence: TGCGCCAGCAGTGAGGGGCTATATTACGAGCAGTACTTC. Translated, it gives CASSEGLYYEQYF.

The CDR3 region has the DNA TGTGCCAGCAGCTTTGACACGGACTATGGCTACACCTTC. It specifies CASSFDTDYGYTF. The chain joins TRBV5-4 to TRBJ1-2; D is unclear. This CDR3 spans 13 amino acids. Trimming took off 2 bases at V and 3 bases at J, with 8 bases between the two ends. From germline, CDR1 is SGHNT and CDR2 YYREEE (reference sequence).

This clone was seen just once. The J gene is TRBJ2-2, the V gene TRBV9; D call uncertain. Germline CDR1 SGDLS, CDR2 YYNGEE. The CDR3 is 14 residues long. With 2 bases removed from V and 2 bases from J, the gap between germline ends came to 7 bases. CDR3 residues: CASSVYPNTGELFF. In nucleotides, the CDR3 is TGTGCCAGCAGCGTTTACCCCAACACCGGGGAGCTGTTTTTT.

This clone has a handful of counts. The gene calls are TRBV2 and TRBJ1-4, with D unresolved. The CDR3 totals 13 residues. CDR1 and CDR2 from the germline V gene are SNHLY and FYNNEI. Trimming took 6 bases from V and 3 from J, leaving 8 bases between them. This CDR3 reads CASRPLANEKLFF. Here the CDR3 DNA reads TGTGCCAGCAGACCTCTGGCTAATGAAAAACTGTTTTTT.

The rearrangement joins TRBV3-1 (or the pseudogene TRBV3-2) to TRBJ1-2; TRBD1 aligns across 8 bases. The CDR3 spans 15 residues. Germline-derived CDR1 and CDR2 are LGHDT and YNNKEL (reference sequence). The V and J ends lost 1 base and 5 bases, in that order; junction bases with no gene match: 6. CDR3 residues: CASSQVRDRFYGYTF. Written as DNA, the CDR3 is TGTGCCAGCAGCCAAGTCCGGGACAGGTTTTATGGCTACACCTTC.

The chain is built from TRBV27 and TRBJ2-7, with 10 bases identical to TRBD2. The germline V gene encodes CDR1 MNHEY and CDR2 SMNVEV (reference sequence). Trimming removed 6 bases from V and 3 bases from J; junction bases left unmatched: 5. This CDR3 is built from 14 residues. The CDR3 reads CASSRTSGNYEQYF. The CDR3 DNA reads as TGTGCCAGCAGCAGGACTAGCGGAAACTACGAGCAGTACTTC.

The chain has TRBV6-6 and TRBJ2-7; D not certain. V dropped 0 bases and J dropped 3 bases, with 9 bases sitting between them. This CDR3 contains 14 residues. Germline CDR1 reads MNHNY; CDR2 reads SVGAGI (reference sequence). CDR3 nucleotide sequence: TGTGCCAGCAGTTACTCGACAACCAGCTACGAGCAGTACTTC. Translating it yields CASSYSTTSYEQYF.

J is TRBJ1-2 and V is TRBV3-1 (or the pseudogene TRBV3-2); D might be TRBD1 (6 bases). Germline loops: CDR1 LGHDT, CDR2 YNNKEL (reference sequence). The CDR3 length is 17 residues. V lost 1 base and J 3 bases, leaving 18 bases between the germline ends. This CDR3 reads CASSQVWFHRDHYGYTF. As DNA, the CDR3 is TGTGCCAGCAGCCAAGTTTGGTTTCACAGGGACCACTATGGCTACACCTTC.

The chain combines TRBV7-9 with TRBJ1-5; D is ambiguous. This CDR3 has 15 amino acids. Trimming took off 1 base at V and 4 bases at J, with 11 bases between the two ends. The germline gives CDR1 SEHNR, CDR2 FQNEAQ (reference sequence). This CDR3 reads CASSLGASPNQPQHF. For the CDR3, the DNA is TGTGCCAGCAGCTTAGGGGCAAGCCCTAATCAGCCCCAGCATTTT.

This clone was detected only a few times. Other DNA sequences of this sample code for an identical CDR3. The chain combines TRBV29-1 with TRBJ1-1, with D possibly being TRBD1 (5 bases). CDR1 and CDR2 from the germline V gene are SQVTM and ANQGSEA. Trimming took off 6 bases at V and 8 bases at J, with 13 bases between the two ends. CDR3 length equals 11 residues. CDR3 region: CSVERNREAFF. The CDR3 nucleotides are TGCAGCGTAGAGAGGAACAGGGAAGCTTTCTTT.

This clone was observed a few times. The chain combines TRBV10-3 with TRBJ2-5; 10 bases map to TRBD2. There are 18 residues in the CDR3. Germline V gene data show CDR1 as ENHRY and CDR2 as SYGVKD. V dropped 0 bases and J dropped 2; count of bases not matched to a gene: 9. The CDR3 DNA reads as TGTGCCATCAGTGAGTCTGAGAGCGGGGGGGCACCACAAGAGACCCAGTACTTC. It specifies CAISESESGGAPQETQYF.

The chain combines TRBV7-8 with TRBJ2-7; tentative D call: TRBD2 (6 bases). Germline V CDR1 and CDR2: SGHVS, FQNEAQ. The CDR3 sequence is 15 residues long. Trimming removed 4 bases at V and 5 bases at J, with 18 bases between. DNA for the CDR3: TGTGCCAGCAGCTCGTTGGAGGGTCATGGCAACGAGCAGTACTTC. This encodes CASSSLEGHGNEQYF.

The V gene is TRBV4-3, the J gene TRBJ2-1; D is undetermined. CDR3 length equals 16 residues. Germline V gives CDR1 LGHNA, CDR2 YSLEER. V lost 1 base and J lost 2, with 12 bases in between. The CDR3 loop reads CASSQGILFAYNEQFF. In nucleotides, the CDR3 is TGCGCCAGCAGCCAAGGCATCCTCTTCGCCTACAATGAGCAGTTCTTC.